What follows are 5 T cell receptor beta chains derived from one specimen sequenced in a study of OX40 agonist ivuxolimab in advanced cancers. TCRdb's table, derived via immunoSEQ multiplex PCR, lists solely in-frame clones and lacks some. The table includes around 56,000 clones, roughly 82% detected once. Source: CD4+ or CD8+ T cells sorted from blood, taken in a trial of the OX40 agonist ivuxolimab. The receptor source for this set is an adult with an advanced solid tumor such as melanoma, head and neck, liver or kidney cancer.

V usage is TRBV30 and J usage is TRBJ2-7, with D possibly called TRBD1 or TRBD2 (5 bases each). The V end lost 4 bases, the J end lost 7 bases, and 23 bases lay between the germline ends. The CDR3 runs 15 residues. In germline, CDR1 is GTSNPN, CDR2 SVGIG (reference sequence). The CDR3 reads CAWKLGTFLSGEQYF. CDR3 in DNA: TGTGCCTGGAAGCTAGGGACCTTCTTAAGTGGGGAGCAGTACTTC.

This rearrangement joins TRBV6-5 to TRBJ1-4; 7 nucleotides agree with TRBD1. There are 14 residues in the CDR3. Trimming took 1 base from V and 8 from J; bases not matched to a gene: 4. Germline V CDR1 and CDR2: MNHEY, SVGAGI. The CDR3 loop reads CASSYYGTAEKLFF. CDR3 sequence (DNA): TGTGCCAGCAGTTACTATGGGACAGCCGAAAAACTGTTTTTT.

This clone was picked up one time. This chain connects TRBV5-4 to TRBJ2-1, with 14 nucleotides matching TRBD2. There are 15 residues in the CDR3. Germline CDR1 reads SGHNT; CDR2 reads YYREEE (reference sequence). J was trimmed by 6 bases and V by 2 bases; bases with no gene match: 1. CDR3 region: CASSLGLAGGNEQFF. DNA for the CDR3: TGTGCCAGCAGCTTAGGACTAGCGGGGGGCAATGAGCAGTTCTTC.

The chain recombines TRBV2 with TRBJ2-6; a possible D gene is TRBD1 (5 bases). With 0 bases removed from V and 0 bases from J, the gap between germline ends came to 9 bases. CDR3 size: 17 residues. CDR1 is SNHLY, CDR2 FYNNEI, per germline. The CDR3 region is CASSEAYRGSGANVLTF. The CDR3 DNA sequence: TGTGCCAGCAGTGAAGCGTATAGGGGCTCTGGGGCCAACGTCCTGACTTTC.

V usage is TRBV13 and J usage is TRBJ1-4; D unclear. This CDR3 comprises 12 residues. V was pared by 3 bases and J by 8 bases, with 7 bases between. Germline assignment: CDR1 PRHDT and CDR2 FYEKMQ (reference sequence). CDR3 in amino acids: CASSFVREKLFF. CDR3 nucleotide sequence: TGTGCCAGCAGCTTTGTGCGGGAAAAACTGTTTTTT.